The clone carrying this T cell receptor beta chain was counted only a few times. The sample has other DNA sequences that encode this CDR3 too. This sample was included in a study of blood T cell repertoires in COVID-19. The V and J ends lost 0 bases and 3 bases, in that order; junction bases with no gene match: 0. CDR1 is SGHRS, CDR2 YFSETQ, per germline. The CDR3 sequence is 14 residues long. TCRdb's table, derived via immunoSEQ multiplex PCR, lists solely in-frame clones and lacks some. The profile shows under 80,000 clones, 80% of them singletons. The sample taken for sequencing was peripheral blood. The sequence derives from a human donor in a cohort sampled during active COVID-19. V gene TRBV5-1 combines with J gene TRBJ2-7, with 10 bases fitting TRBD2. This chain's CDR3 is CASSLGTSGYEQYF. In DNA form, the CDR3 reads TGCGCCAGCAGCTTGGGGACTAGCGGCTACGAGCAGTACTTC.